Listed below are T cell receptor beta chains from one sample, sequenced in a study of cytomegalovirus exposure and HLA in healthy donors. This table comes from immunoSEQ multiplex PCR, and its TCRdb copy is limited to in-frame clones, with some not included. The repertoire holds about 130,000 clones, 82% seen once, with around 10% in the top ten. The sample taken for sequencing was PBMCs. The receptors here all came from a male donor in good health and CMV-seropositive. Both conserved end residues are part of each CDR3. Each record gives: CDR3 protein, CDR3 DNA, J gene, clone size, V gene, D gene. The D gene is left open where the match is weak. Size is stated for part of the rows, as once, few or many counts, or as a class when the clone is expanded.

CDR3aa: CASSFRGNTGELFF
CDR3nt: TGTGCCAGCAGCTTCCGGGGAAACACCGGGGAGCTGTTTTTT
j_gene: TRBJ2-2
abundance: .
v_gene: TRBV11-1
d_gene: .

CDR3aa: CASSLSRGGELFF
CDR3nt: TGTGCCAGCAGCTTGAGTAGGGGCGGGGAGCTGTTTTTT
j_gene: TRBJ2-2
abundance: .
v_gene: TRBV7-8
d_gene: .

CDR3aa: CASSEAPAGELFF
CDR3nt: TGTGCCAGCAGTGAAGCCCCGGCCGGGGAGCTGTTTTTT
j_gene: TRBJ2-2
abundance: few
v_gene: TRBV2
d_gene: .

CDR3aa: CASSGEPAGGPGEQYF
CDR3nt: TGTGCCAGCAGCGGGGAGCCAGCGGGAGGGCCGGGCGAGCAGTACTTC
j_gene: TRBJ2-7
abundance: .
v_gene: TRBV5-5
d_gene: TRBD2

CDR3aa: CASSPRGAYEQYF
CDR3nt: TGTGCCAGCAGTCCCAGGGGGGCCTACGAGCAGTACTTC
j_gene: TRBJ2-7
abundance: once
v_gene: TRBV27
d_gene: .

CDR3aa: CASSGMTGDEKLFF
CDR3nt: TGCGCCAGCAGCGGAATGACAGGGGATGAAAAACTGTTTTTT
j_gene: TRBJ1-4
abundance: .
v_gene: TRBV5-1
d_gene: TRBD1

CDR3aa: CAISEQPSYEQYF
CDR3nt: TGTGCCATCAGTGAACAGCCCTCCTACGAGCAGTACTTC
j_gene: TRBJ2-7
abundance: .
v_gene: TRBV10-3
d_gene: .

CDR3aa: CASSIGQGRAGELFF
CDR3nt: TGTGCCAGTAGTATCGGTCAGGGTAGAGCCGGGGAGCTGTTTTTT
j_gene: TRBJ2-2
abundance: .
v_gene: TRBV19
d_gene: .

CDR3aa: CASSLAGDWTGELFF
CDR3nt: TGTGCCAGCAGTTTGGCGGGAGATTGGACCGGGGAGCTGTTTTTT
j_gene: TRBJ2-2
abundance: once
v_gene: TRBV27
d_gene: TRBD2

CDR3aa: CASSVDAVNTYEQYF
CDR3nt: TGTGCCAGCAGCGTAGACGCCGTTAACACCTACGAGCAGTACTTC
j_gene: TRBJ2-7
abundance: .
v_gene: TRBV9
d_gene: .

CDR3aa: CSAEGTDKIPQYF
CDR3nt: TGCAGCGCTGAAGGGACAGATAAGATCCCCCAGTACTTC
j_gene: TRBJ2-5
abundance: .
v_gene: TRBV29-1
d_gene: TRBD1

CDR3aa: CASSPGGYEKLFF
CDR3nt: TGTGCCAGCAGCCCGGGGGGTTACGAAAAACTGTTTTTT
j_gene: TRBJ1-4
abundance: .
v_gene: TRBV7-8
d_gene: .

CDR3aa: CASSLALQPGTGELFF
CDR3nt: TGTGCCAGCAGCTTAGCCCTACAGCCAGGGACCGGGGAGCTGTTTTTT
j_gene: TRBJ2-2
abundance: .
v_gene: TRBV7-2
d_gene: .

CDR3aa: CAISELKQGPNTEAFF
CDR3nt: TGTGCCATCAGTGAACTCAAACAGGGGCCGAACACTGAAGCTTTCTTT
j_gene: TRBJ1-1
abundance: .
v_gene: TRBV10-3
d_gene: TRBD1

CDR3aa: CASSLEEAGGPSYNEQFF
CDR3nt: TGTGCCAGCAGCTTAGAGGAGGCGGGAGGCCCATCCTACAATGAGCAGTTCTTC
j_gene: TRBJ2-1
abundance: .
v_gene: TRBV7-9
d_gene: TRBD2

CDR3aa: CASSSEGELFF
CDR3nt: TGCGCCAGCAGCTCAGAAGGGGAGCTGTTTTTT
j_gene: TRBJ2-2
abundance: .
v_gene: TRBV5-1
d_gene: .

CDR3aa: CASSLTSGHEQYF
CDR3nt: TGTGCCAGCAGCCTTACTAGCGGGCACGAGCAGTACTTC
j_gene: TRBJ2-7
abundance: .
v_gene: TRBV6-5
d_gene: TRBD2

CDR3aa: CASSQTGLEAVQYF
CDR3nt: TGCGCCAGCAGCCAAACCGGACTAGAGGCGGTGCAGTACTTC
j_gene: TRBJ2-7
abundance: .
v_gene: TRBV4-3
d_gene: TRBD2

CDR3aa: CASSRERTEKSGSSYNEQFF
CDR3nt: TGTGCCAGTAGTAGGGAGCGAACAGAAAAGAGCGGGAGCTCCTACAATGAGCAGTTCTTC
j_gene: TRBJ2-1
abundance: .
v_gene: TRBV19
d_gene: TRBD2